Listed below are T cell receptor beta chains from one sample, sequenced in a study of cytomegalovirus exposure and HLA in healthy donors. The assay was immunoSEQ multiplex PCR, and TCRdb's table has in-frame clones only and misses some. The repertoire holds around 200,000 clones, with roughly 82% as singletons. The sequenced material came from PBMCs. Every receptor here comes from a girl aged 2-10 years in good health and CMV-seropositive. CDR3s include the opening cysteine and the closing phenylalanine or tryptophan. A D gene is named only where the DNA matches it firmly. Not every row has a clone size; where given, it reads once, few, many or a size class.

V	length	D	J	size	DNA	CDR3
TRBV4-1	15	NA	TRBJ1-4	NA	TGCGCCAGCAGCCAAGTTGGAGGAGCTAATGAAAAACTGTTTTTT	CASSQVGGANEKLFF
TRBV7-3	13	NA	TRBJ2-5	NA	TGTGCCAGCAGCTTGTATCAGGGTGGGACCCAGTACTTC	CASSLYQGGTQYF
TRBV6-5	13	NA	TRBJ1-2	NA	TGTGCCAGCAGCAGGGAAGGGTACTATGGCTACACCTTC	CASSREGYYGYTF
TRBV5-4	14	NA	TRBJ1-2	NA	TGTGCCAGCAGCTTGATGGGCCAGGGTAATGGCTACACCTTC	CASSLMGQGNGYTF
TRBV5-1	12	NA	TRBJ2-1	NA	TGCGCCAGCAGAGGGGGTGGGGATGAGCAGTTCTTC	CASRGGGDEQFF
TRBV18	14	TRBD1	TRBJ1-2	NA	TGTGCCAGCTCACCGAATACAGGGGAGGATGGCTACACCTTC	CASSPNTGEDGYTF
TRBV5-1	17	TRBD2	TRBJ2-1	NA	TGCGCCAGCAGCTTGGGTGTTGGGACTAGCAGCTCCAATGAGCAGTTCTTC	CASSLGVGTSSSNEQFF
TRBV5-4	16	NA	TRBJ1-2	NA	TGTGCCAGCAGCCCCTCAGGGGAGGGGAGGGACTATGGCTACACCTTC	CASSPSGEGRDYGYTF
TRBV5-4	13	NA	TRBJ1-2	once	TGTGCCAGCAGCTTGGCACAAGACTATGGCTACACCTTC	CASSLAQDYGYTF
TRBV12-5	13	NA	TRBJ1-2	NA	TGTGCTAGTGGTTTGCCCCAGGGATCTGGCTACACCTTC	CASGLPQGSGYTF
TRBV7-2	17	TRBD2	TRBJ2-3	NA	TGTGCCAGCAGCCCATCTCGGTGGGCGGGAGGCACAGATACGCAGTATTTT	CASSPSRWAGGTDTQYF
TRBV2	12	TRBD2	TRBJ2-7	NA	TGTGCCAGCGGGAGGGAGTTCCACGAGCAGTACTTC	CASGREFHEQYF
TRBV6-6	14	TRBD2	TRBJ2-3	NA	TGTGCCAGCAGTTACTCGAGAGTCAGCGGGGGGGAGTATTTT	CASSYSRVSGGEYF
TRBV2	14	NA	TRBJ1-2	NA	TGTGCCAGCAGTGAAAGGCAGGGTAGGAGTGGCTACACCTTC	CASSERQGRSGYTF
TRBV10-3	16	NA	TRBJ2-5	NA	TGTGCCATCAGTGTGAGGACTACCCTAAGACAAGAGACCCAGTACTTC	CAISVRTTLRQETQYF
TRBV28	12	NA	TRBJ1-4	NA	TGTGCCAGCAGGTCTGGCCTCGAAAAACTGTTTTTT	CASRSGLEKLFF
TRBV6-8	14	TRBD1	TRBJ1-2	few	TGTGCCAGCCCCGGACAGGGGGAAAGGGGTGGCTACACCTTC	CASPGQGERGGYTF
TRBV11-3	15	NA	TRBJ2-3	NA	TGTGCCAGCAGCCCCTGGGAGCGGCCGCAAGATACGCAGTATTTT	CASSPWERPQDTQYF
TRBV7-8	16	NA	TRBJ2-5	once	TGTGCCAGCAGCCCTTACACCGGGACTGAGAAAGAGACCCAGTACTTC	CASSPYTGTEKETQYF
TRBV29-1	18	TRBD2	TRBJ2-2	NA	TGCAGCGCCCGAGCAGTGCTAGCGGGGGCCTTGAACACCGGGGAGCTGTTTTTT	CSARAVLAGALNTGELFF
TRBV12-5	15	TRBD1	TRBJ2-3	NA	TGTGCTAGTGGTTCGGGGACAGGGATCACAGATACGCAGTATTTT	CASGSGTGITDTQYF
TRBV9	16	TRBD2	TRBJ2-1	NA	TGTGCCAGCAGCCCCTCGGGACTAAGCTCCTACAATGAGCAGTTCTTC	CASSPSGLSSYNEQFF
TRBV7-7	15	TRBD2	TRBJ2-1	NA	TGTGCCAGCAGCCCCGCCGGGACTAGTGGCGGTGAGCAGTTCTTC	CASSPAGTSGGEQFF
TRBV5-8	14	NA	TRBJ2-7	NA	TGTGCCAGCAGGAATGGACTCAAGGGAAACGAGCAGTACTTC	CASRNGLKGNEQYF
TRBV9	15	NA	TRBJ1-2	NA	TGTGCCAGCAGCCCGGGGGATGGGTCCAACTATGGCTACACCTTC	CASSPGDGSNYGYTF
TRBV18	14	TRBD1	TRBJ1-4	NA	TGTGCCAGCTCAGCGACAGGGACGAATGAAAAACTGTTTTTT	CASSATGTNEKLFF
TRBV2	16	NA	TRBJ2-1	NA	TGTGCCAGCATAACACTAGCCTCAAAGACAAACAATGAGCAGTTCTTC	CASITLASKTNNEQFF